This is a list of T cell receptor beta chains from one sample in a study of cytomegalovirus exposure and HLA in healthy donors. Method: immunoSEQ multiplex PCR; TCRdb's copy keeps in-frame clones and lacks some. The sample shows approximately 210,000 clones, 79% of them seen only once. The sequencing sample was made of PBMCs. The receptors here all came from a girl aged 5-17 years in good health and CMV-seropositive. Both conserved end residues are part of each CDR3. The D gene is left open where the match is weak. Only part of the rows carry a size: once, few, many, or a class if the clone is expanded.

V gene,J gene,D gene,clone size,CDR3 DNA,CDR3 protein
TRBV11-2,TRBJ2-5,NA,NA,TGTGCCAGCAGCTTAGGTCCGGGGGTGGGAGAGACCCAGTACTTC,CASSLGPGVGETQYF
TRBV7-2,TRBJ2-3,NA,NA,TGTGCCAGCAGCTACAACAGGGATACGCAGTATTTT,CASSYNRDTQYF
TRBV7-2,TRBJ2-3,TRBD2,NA,TGTGCCAGCAGCTTAGTGGGCGGGGGGGCCAGGGATACGCAGTATTTT,CASSLVGGGARDTQYF
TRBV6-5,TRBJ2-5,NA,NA,TGTGCCAGCAGTTACTCGACAGCACAAGAGACCCAGTACTTC,CASSYSTAQETQYF
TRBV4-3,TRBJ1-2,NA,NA,TGCGCCAGCAGCCTAAGCGGGGTGTCAGGGGACGGCTACACCTTC,CASSLSGVSGDGYTF
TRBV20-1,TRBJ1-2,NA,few,TGCAGTGCCGAAGTCAGGGGTGGCTACACCTTC,CSAEVRGGYTF
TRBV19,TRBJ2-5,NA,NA,TGTGCCAGTAGGGGCGGGGGCCTACAAGAGACCCAGTACTTC,CASRGGGLQETQYF
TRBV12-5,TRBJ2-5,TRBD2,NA,TGTGCTAGTGGTTTGGAAAAACTAGCGGGGCAAGAGACCCAGTACTTC,CASGLEKLAGQETQYF
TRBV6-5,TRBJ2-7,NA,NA,TGTGCCAGCGGTATCAAGGGCGGGTTCTCCTACGAGCAGTACTTC,CASGIKGGFSYEQYF
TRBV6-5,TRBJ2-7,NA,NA,TGTGCCAGCAGTTCCGCAGGGGACCCCTACGAGCAGTACTTC,CASSSAGDPYEQYF
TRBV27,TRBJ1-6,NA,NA,TGTGCCAGCAGCCTCAGGGGTCAGGGCTCACCCCTCCACTTT,CASSLRGQGSPLHF
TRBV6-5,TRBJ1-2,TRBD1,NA,TGTGCCAGCAGTTACGGACAGGCCTATGGCTACACCTTC,CASSYGQAYGYTF
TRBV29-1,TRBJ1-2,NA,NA,TGCAGCGTTGACACCGACACCAACTATGGCTACACCTTC,CSVDTDTNYGYTF
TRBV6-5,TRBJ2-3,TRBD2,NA,TGTGCCAGCAGTTACTCTAGCGGGGTCCGCACAGATACGCAGTATTTT,CASSYSSGVRTDTQYF
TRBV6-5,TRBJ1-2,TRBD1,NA,TGTGCCAGCAGTACAGGGGTTGGCTACACCTTC,CASSTGVGYTF
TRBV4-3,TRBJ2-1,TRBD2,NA,TGCGCCAGCAGCCGTCTAGCGGGGGGGCCCGAGGGTTTCAATGAGCAGTTCTTC,CASSRLAGGPEGFNEQFF
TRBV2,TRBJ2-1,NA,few,TGTGCCAGCAGTGATGGTCGGGGGTCGTACAATGAGCAGTTCTTC,CASSDGRGSYNEQFF
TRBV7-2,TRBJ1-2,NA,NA,TGTGCCAGCAGCTTAGTGAGTCTCGGGGGGGACTATGGCTACACCTTC,CASSLVSLGGDYGYTF
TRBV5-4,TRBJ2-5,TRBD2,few,TGTGCCAGCAGCTTTGGGACTAGCGGGAAAGAGACCCAGTACTTC,CASSFGTSGKETQYF
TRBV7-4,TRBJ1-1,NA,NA,TGTGCCAGCAGCGTACATTTGGCGGGGGCGTACACTGAAGCTTTCTTT,CASSVHLAGAYTEAFF
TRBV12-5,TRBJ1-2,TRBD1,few,TGTGCTAGTGGCCCCGCCTCCGGGACAGGGGGAGGTGGCTACACCTTC,CASGPASGTGGGGYTF
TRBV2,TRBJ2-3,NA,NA,TGTGCCAGCATGGCAGGAGGTACGCAGTATTTT,CASMAGGTQYF
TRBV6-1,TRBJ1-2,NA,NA,TGTGCCAGCAGTGAACCCGGCTATGGCTACACCTTC,CASSEPGYGYTF
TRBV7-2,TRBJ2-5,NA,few,TGTGCCAGCAGCTTCATCGGACTACAGAAAGAGACCCAGTACTTC,CASSFIGLQKETQYF
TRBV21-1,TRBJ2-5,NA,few,TGTGCCAGCAGCAACGGACCTAGCGGGGGGGGCCAAGAGACCCAGTACTTC,CASSNGPSGGGQETQYF
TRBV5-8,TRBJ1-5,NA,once,TGTGCCAGCAGCCTCCAAACCCAGGGTTATAGCAATCAGCCCCAGCATTTT,CASSLQTQGYSNQPQHF
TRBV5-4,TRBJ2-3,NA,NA,TGTGCCAGCAGCTCAGGTCCGGACATGGCTGATACGCAGTATTTT,CASSSGPDMADTQYF
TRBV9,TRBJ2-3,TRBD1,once,TGTGCCAGCAGGGCGGGACAGGGTACAGATACGCAGTATTTT,CASRAGQGTDTQYF
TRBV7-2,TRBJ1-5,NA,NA,TGTGCCAGCAGCTTAACAGGGTTGGGCAATCAGCCCCAGCATTTT,CASSLTGLGNQPQHF
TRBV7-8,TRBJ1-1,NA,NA,TGTGCCAGCAGCTTATTTGGACAGATGAACACCGAAGCTTTCTTT,CASSLFGQMNTEAFF
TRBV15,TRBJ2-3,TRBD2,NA,TGTGCCACCAGCCGGAAAAGGACTAGCGGGGACACAGATACGCAGTATTTT,CATSRKRTSGDTDTQYF
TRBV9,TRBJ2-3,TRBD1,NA,TGTGCCAGCAGCACCAGGACAGGGAAGGGAACAGATACGCAGTATTTT,CASSTRTGKGTDTQYF
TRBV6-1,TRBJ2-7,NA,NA,TGTGCCAGCAGTGCATTGAGCTCCTACGAGCAGTACTTC,CASSALSSYEQYF
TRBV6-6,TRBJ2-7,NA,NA,NA,CASSFGQGAYEQCF
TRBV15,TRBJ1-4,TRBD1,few,TGTGCCACCTCCTCTCTTGGACAGGGCCTTGAAAAACTGTTTTTT,CATSSLGQGLEKLFF